This T cell receptor beta chain stems from a study of blood T cell repertoires in COVID-19 (dated by TCRdb to the early 2020s). Regarding the complete study: Samples covering the acute and convalescent phases of COVID-19 were provided by collaborators in the United States, Italy and Spain. The sample metadata nearly always contained a de-identified subject ID, COVID-19 status, age in years and sex. The material from the prospective study consisted of cDNA or gDNA derived from T cells, B-cell-depleted T cells, or PBMCs. Where available, HLA class I and class II types were taken from metadata supplied by the sample provider and were not determined by assay-based typing. Samples came from the ongoing ImmuneRACE study (first 160 participants) plus 1,254 subjects from 6 global collaborators. The dataset comprised deeply sampled blood TCRbeta repertoires from subjects exposed to, actively infected with, or recovered from COVID-19. The repertoires were made available in a free public database intended to serve as a resource for research on the immune response to SARS-CoV-2.

CDR1 MNHEY and CDR2 SMNVEV are derived from the germline V gene (reference sequence). V and J lose 2 bases and 0 bases, and a span of 15 bases separates them. Its CDR3 holds 17 amino acids, cysteine through phenylalanine. Solely the CDR3 DNA is kept, with 51 bases framed from the first base. Collaborating institutions collected whole blood in K2EDTA tubes following their own protocols. For TCRbeta analysis, collaborators shipped samples in one of three forms: frozen whole blood, isolated PBMCs, or DNA extracted from either of those sample types. The immunoSEQ Assay, a bias-controlled multiplex PCR, was used to amplify TCRbeta CDR3 regions from genomic DNA. Processing in the source paper ran as follows. The number of nucleated cells in each sample was estimated from the amplification of reference gene primers within the assay. To quantify the absolute abundance of each unique TCRbeta CDR3 rearrangement, sequence reads were collapsed and filtered. For each sample, productive Simpson clonality was calculated as the square root of Simpson's diversity index over productive rearrangements. TCRdb carries this immuneACCESS record with in-frame sequences only. Its versions omit some clonotypes, under half of them owing to an unresolved V gene in the studies checked, with the rest unexplained. V and J calls and clone size come straight from that table; D and trimming were deduced from the DNA. A total of 250,000 to 350,000 clones appear in this sample, 70% to 90% of them only once. The top ten constitute about 3% of the sample.

Beyond this particular receptor, the publication reports: Clinical and demographic metadata were provided uncurated, with the amount varying by source and participant.

As concerns this clone: Its antigen is unknown. No base quality values were provided; no much bigger clone lies one nucleotide off.

The source is a woman under 40 with active or convalescent COVID-19. The source material was peripheral blood. In this chain, TRBV27 is recombined with TRBJ2-3; perhaps TRBD2 is the D gene, with 6 bases matching. The CDR3 reads CASSLSGWSHSTDTQYF. The DNA reads as follows: TGTGCCAGCAGTTTAAGCGGGTGGAGCCATAGCACAGATACGCAGTATTTT.